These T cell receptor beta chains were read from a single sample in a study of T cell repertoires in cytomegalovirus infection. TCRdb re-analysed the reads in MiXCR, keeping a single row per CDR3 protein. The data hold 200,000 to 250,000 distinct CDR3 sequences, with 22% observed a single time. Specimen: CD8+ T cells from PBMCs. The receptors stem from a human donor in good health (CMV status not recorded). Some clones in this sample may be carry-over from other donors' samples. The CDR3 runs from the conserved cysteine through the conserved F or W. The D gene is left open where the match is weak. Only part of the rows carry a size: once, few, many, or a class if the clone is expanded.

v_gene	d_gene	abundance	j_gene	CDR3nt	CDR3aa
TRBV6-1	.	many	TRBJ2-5	TGTGCCAGCAGTACCCCGATCCAAGAGACCCAGTACTTC	CASSTPIQETQYF
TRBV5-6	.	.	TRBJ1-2	TGTGCCAGCAGCTTAGCCGCGACAACCTACCTTAAAGGACAACTCTATGGCTACACCTTC	CASSLAATTYLKGQLYGYTF
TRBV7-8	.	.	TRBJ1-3	TGTGCCAGCAGCTTACCGAAGGGATTCTCTGGAAACACCATATATTTT	CASSLPKGFSGNTIYF
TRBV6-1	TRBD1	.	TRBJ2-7	TGTGCCAGCAGCGCTGGGACAGGGGGCTGGGAGCAGTACTTC	CASSAGTGGWEQYF
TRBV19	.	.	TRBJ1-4	TGTGCCAGTAGTATTTCCACAGCAGGGGATAATGAAAAACTGTTTTTT	CASSISTAGDNEKLFF
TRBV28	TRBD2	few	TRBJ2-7	TGTGCCAGCAGCGATCGGGGGGGTCCCTACGAGCAGTACTTC	CASSDRGGPYEQYF
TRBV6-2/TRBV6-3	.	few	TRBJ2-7	TGTGCCAGCAGTTTGGGACAATACTACGAGCAGTACTTC	CASSLGQYYEQYF
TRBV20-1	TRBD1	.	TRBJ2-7	TGCAGTGCTAGTGACGCGACAGGGGGCGCGGGTTCCTACGAGCAGTACTTC	CSASDATGGAGSYEQYF
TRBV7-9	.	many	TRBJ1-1	TGTGCCCTAGCGGGGGGGCCCGACGAAGCTTTCTTT	CALAGGPDEAFF
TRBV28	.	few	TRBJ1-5	TGTGCCAGCAGTAATTTAGGGTCCGTCGGTCAGCCCCAGCATTTT	CASSNLGSVGQPQHF
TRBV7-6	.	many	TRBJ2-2	TGTGCCAGCAGCTTATTTGGCGGGGAGCTGTTTTTT	CASSLFGGELFF
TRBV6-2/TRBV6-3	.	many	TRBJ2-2	TGTGCCAGCAGCGTCAGTACGGCGAACACCGGGGAGCTGTTTTTT	CASSVSTANTGELFF
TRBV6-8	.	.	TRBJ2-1	TGTGCCAGCAGTTACTCGATGGGCGGTGAGCAGTTCTTC	CASSYSMGGEQFF
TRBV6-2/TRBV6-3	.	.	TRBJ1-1	TGTGCCAGCCGCCCGGCCCCGAACACTGAAGCTTTCTTT	CASRPAPNTEAFF
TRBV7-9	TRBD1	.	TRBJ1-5	TGTGCCAGCAGCTCAGGGGGTGGGAATCAGCCCCAGCATTTT	CASSSGGGNQPQHF
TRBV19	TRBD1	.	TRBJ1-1	TGTGCCAGTAGTCCCGGACAGGTGGGATATGAAGCTTTCTTT	CASSPGQVGYEAFF
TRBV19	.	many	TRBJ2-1	TGTGCCAGTAGTATAGGGTCTAGCTCCTACAATGAGCAGTTCTTC	CASSIGSSSYNEQFF
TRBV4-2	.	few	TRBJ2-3	TGTGCCAGCAGCCAAGAGGCCCTAGCGGATACGCAGTATTTT	CASSQEALADTQYF
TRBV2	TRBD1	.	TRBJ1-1	TGTGCCAGCTTGGGTAGGGGGCGGAGAACTGAAGCTTTCTTT	CASLGRGRRTEAFF
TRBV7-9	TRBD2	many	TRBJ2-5	TGTGCCAGCAGCTTAGCCGCTAGCGGGGAAGAGACCCAGTACTTC	CASSLAASGEETQYF
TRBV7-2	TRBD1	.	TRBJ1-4	TGTGCCAGCAGCTCCCGGACAGGGGGGGGGCCAACTAATGAAAAACTGTTTTTT	CASSSRTGGGPTNEKLFF
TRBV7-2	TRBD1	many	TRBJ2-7	TGTGCCAGCAGCTTAAACAGGGGCTACGAGCAGTACTTC	CASSLNRGYEQYF
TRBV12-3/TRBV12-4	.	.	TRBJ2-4	TGTGCCAGCAGAGAACCTGGTGGCAAAAACATTCAGTACTTC	CASREPGGKNIQYF
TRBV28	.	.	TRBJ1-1	TGTGCCAGCAGTTTCGTTCACAACACTGAAGCTTTCTTT	CASSFVHNTEAFF